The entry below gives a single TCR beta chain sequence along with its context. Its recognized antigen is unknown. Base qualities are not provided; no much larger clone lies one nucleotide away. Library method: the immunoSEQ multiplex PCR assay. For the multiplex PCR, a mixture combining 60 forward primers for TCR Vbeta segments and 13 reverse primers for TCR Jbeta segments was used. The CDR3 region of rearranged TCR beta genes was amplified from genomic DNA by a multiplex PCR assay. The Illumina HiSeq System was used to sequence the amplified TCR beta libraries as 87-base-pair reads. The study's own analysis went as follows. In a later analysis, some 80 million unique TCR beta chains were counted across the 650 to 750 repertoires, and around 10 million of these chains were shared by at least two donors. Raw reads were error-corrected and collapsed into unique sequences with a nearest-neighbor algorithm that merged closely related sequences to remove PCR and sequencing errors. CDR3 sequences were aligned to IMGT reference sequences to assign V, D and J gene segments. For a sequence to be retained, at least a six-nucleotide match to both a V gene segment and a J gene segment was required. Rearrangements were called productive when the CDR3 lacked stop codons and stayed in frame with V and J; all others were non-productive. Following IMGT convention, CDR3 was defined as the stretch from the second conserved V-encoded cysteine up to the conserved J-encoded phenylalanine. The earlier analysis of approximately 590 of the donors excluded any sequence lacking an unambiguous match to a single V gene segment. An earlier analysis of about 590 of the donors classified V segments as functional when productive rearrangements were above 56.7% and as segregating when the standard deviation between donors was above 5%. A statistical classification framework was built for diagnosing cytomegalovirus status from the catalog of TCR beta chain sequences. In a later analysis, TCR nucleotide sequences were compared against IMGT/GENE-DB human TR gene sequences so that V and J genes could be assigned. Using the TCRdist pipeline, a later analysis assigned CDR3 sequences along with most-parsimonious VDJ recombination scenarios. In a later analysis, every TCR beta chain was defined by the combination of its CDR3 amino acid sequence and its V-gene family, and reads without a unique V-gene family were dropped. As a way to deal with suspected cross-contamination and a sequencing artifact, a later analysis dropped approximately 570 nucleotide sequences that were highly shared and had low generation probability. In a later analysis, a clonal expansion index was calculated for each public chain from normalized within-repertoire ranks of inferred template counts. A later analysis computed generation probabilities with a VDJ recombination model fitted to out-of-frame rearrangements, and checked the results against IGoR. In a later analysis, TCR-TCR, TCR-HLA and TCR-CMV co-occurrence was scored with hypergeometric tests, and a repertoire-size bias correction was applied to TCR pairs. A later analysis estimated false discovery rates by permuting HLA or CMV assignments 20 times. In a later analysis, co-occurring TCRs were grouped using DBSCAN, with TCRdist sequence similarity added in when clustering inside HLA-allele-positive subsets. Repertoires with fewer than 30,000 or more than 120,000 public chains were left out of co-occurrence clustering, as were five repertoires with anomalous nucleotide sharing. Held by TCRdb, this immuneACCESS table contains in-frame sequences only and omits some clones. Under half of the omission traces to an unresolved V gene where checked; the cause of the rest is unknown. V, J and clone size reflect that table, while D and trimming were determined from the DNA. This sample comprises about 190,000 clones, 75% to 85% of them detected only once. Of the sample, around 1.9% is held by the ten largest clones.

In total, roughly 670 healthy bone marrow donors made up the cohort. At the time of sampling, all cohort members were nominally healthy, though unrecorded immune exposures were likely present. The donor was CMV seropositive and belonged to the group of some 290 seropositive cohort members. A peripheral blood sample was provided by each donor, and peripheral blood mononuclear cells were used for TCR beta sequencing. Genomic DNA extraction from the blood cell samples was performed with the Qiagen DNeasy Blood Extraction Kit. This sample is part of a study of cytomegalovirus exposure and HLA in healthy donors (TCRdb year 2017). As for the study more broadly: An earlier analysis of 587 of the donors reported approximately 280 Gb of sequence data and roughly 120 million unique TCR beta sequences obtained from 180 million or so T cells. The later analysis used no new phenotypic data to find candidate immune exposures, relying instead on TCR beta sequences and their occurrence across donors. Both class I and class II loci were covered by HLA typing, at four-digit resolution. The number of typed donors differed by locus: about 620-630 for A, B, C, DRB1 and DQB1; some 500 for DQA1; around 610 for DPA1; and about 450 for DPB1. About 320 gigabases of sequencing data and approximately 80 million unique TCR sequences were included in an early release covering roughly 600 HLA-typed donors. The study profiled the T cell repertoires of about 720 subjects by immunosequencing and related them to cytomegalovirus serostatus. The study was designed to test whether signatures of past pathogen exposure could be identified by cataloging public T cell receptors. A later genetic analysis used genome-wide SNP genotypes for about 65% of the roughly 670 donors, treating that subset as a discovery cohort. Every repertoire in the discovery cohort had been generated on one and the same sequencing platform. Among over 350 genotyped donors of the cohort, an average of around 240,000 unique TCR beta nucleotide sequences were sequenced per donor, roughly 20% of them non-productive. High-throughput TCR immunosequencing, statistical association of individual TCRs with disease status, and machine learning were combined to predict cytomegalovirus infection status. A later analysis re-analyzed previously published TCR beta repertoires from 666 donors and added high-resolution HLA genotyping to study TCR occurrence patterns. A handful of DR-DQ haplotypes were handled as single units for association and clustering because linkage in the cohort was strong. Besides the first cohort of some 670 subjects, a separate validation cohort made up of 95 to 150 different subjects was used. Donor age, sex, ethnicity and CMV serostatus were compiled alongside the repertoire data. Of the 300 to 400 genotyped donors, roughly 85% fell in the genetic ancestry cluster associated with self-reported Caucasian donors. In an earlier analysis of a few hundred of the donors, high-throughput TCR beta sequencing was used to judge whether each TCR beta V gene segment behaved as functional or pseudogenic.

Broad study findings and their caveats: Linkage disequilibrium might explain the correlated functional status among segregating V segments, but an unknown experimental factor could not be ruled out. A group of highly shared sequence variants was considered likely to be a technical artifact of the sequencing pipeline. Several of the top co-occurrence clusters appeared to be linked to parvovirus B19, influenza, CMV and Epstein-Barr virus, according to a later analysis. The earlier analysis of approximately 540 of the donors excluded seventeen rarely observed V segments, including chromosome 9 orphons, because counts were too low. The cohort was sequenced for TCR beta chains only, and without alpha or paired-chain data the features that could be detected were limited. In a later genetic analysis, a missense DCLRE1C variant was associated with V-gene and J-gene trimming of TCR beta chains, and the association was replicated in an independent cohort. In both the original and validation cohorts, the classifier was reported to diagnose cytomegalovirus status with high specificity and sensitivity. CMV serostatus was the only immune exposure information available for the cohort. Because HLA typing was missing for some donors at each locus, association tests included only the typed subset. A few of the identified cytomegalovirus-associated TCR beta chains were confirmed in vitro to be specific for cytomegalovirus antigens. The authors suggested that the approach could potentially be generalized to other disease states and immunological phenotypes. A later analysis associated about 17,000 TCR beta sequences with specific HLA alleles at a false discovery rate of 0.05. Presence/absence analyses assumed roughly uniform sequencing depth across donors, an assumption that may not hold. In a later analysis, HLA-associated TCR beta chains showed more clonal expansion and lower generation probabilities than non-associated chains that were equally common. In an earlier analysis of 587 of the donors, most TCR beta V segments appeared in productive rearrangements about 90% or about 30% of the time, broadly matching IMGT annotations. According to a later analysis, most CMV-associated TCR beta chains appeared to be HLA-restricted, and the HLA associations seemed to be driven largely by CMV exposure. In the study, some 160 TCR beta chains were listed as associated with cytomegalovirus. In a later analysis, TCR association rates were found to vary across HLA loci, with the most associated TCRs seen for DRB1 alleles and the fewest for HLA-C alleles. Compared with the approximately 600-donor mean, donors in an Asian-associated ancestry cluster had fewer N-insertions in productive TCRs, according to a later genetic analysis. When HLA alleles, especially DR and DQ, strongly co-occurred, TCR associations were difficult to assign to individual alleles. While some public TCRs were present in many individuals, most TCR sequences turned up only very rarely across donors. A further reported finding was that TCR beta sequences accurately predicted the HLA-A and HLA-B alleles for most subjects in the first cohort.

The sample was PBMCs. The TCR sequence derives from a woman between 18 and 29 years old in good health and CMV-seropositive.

The nucleotide sequence is given as TGTGCCAGCAGCTTGGCGGGGGGCACAGCTAACTATGGCTACACCTTC. The encoded protein is CASSLAGGTANYGYTF. Recombination joined TRBV5-4 with TRBJ1-2, and the D gene may be TRBD1, 6 bases matching. The CDR3 sequence holds 16 residues, the cysteine and phenylalanine included. The read is trimmed to its CDR3 DNA, 48 bases read in frame from base 1. V is clipped by 0 bases and J by 0 bases, and the sequence between their germline boundaries is 12 bases long. Based on the germline V gene (reference sequence), the CDR1 and CDR2 sequences are SGHNT and YYREEE.